The clone carrying this T cell receptor beta chain was counted a few times. The antigen is undetermined. Expressed TCRB transcripts were sequenced after all isolated RNA was converted to cDNA. Data came from immunoSEQ multiplex PCR; TCRdb stores just in-frame clones and leaves some out. The table lists 300,000 to 400,000 clones, 10% to 15% of them singletons. After removal of 1 base from V and 1 base from J, the junction contained 7 bases not matched to a gene. CDR1 and CDR2 (germline): LGHNA, YSLEER. CDR3 length equals 17 residues. This entry comes from a study of beta chain features in type 1 diabetes. Study results and limitations: Naive, central memory and regulatory TCRB repertoires appeared more similar among patients than healthy donors.

The chain is built from TRBV4-3 and TRBJ2-7; TRBD2 aligns across 10 bases. Sample: naive CD4+ T cells from blood. The TCR was taken from a man aged 18 to 30 in good health. CDR3 coding DNA: TGCGCCAGCAGCCAAGGTCTCCTAGCGGGAGTATCCTACGAGCAGTACTTC. Protein: CASSQGLLAGVSYEQYF.